The rows below give T cell receptor beta chains drawn from one sample of a study of blood T cell repertoires in COVID-19. Libraries were prepared by immunoSEQ multiplex PCR; TCRdb keeps only in-frame clonotypes and omits some of them. In the table there are hundreds of thousands of clones, over 80% of which are singletons. Material: peripheral blood. The receptor source for this set is a woman in her twenties or thirties with COVID-19, enrolled during active disease. Both conserved end residues are part of each CDR3. Each record gives: J gene, V gene, CDR3 protein.

>TRBJ2-1|TRBV9
CASSPAAAGGYNEQFF
>TRBJ1-1|TRBV27
CASSSRQGMNTEAFF
>TRBJ2-2|TRBV9
CASSVSGSDTGELFF
>TRBJ1-1|TRBV4-3
CASSQDGGGSWEAFF
>TRBJ1-4|TRBV5-5
CASTPDRGEIEKLFF
>TRBJ2-7|TRBV4-2
CASSQDLASEQYF
>TRBJ2-5|TRBV5-6
CASSLLGRGQETQYF
>TRBJ1-1|TRBV25-1
CASSEGQGRTEAFF
>TRBJ2-7|TRBV10-3
CAISDGRTTYEQYF
>TRBJ2-3|TRBV6-1
CASSEGVQGTDTQYF
>TRBJ2-5|TRBV19
CASSQGTLRETQYF
>TRBJ2-2|TRBV6-5
CASSYGGTGGGGELFF
>TRBJ2-7|TRBV4-3
CASSQDGALSYEQYF
>TRBJ2-1|TRBV29-1
CSVGGRVSYNEQFF
>TRBJ2-1|TRBV7-3
CASSLIGTAQYNEQFF
>TRBJ2-3|TRBV4-3
CASSQELAGVAADTQYF
>TRBJ1-2|TRBV27
CASSFRGGFYGYTF
>TRBJ1-1|TRBV27
CASRSPGTEAFF
>TRBJ2-2|TRBV6-2/TRBV6-3
CASSLLDTTGELFF
>TRBJ2-7|TRBV9
CASGDEQYF
>TRBJ2-2|TRBV2
CASSPTETDGELFF
>TRBJ2-7|TRBV12-3/TRBV12-4
CASSYGYEQYF
>TRBJ1-1|TRBV11-1
CASSLAGRGGTEAFF
>TRBJ1-2|TRBV14
CASSQVGGSNYGYTF
>TRBJ2-3|TRBV13
CASSLTGADTQYF
>TRBJ1-1|TRBV11-2
CASSSGGLAFF
>TRBJ1-5|TRBV29-1
CSVLDRGDQPQHF
>TRBJ2-4|TRBV5-4
CASSLGGGGNIQYF
>TRBJ2-7|TRBV15
CATSRGGLAGTEQYF
>TRBJ2-5|TRBV5-1
CASSLRGSGSIFYQETQYF
>TRBJ1-2|TRBV3-1/TRBV3-2
CASSRQGANGYTF
>TRBJ2-1|TRBV19
CATLAGVNNEQFF